The TCR beta chain described here comes from a study of blood T cell repertoires in COVID-19. As for the study in general: COVID-19 samples collected from the United States, Italy and Spain covered acute and convalescent phases. Sample material is recorded as cDNA or gDNA derived from T cells, B-cell-depleted T cells, or PBMCs.

The CDR3 has 15 amino acids. Germline CDR1 SGHDT, CDR2 YYEEEE. With 1 base clipped from V and 6 bases from J, the junction kept 5 bases outside the gene matches. Per the study methods: Nucleated cell counts were estimated from reference gene primer amplification. Sequencing was performed with immunoSEQ multiplex PCR; in TCRdb, only in-frame clones are kept and a portion is missing. V and J calls and clone size follow that table, whereas D and trimming were derived from the DNA. This sample has around 25,000 clones; around four fifths occur once, and the top ten carry roughly 16%. The chain couples TRBV5-6 to TRBJ1-4; 8 bases fit TRBD1. Sequencing was performed on peripheral blood. The receptor was isolated from a man older than 75 with active or convalescent COVID-19. The CDR3 is CASSLRAGGYEKLFF. The CDR3 region has the DNA TGTGCCAGCAGCTTGAGGGCAGGGGGCTATGAAAAACTGTTTTTT.